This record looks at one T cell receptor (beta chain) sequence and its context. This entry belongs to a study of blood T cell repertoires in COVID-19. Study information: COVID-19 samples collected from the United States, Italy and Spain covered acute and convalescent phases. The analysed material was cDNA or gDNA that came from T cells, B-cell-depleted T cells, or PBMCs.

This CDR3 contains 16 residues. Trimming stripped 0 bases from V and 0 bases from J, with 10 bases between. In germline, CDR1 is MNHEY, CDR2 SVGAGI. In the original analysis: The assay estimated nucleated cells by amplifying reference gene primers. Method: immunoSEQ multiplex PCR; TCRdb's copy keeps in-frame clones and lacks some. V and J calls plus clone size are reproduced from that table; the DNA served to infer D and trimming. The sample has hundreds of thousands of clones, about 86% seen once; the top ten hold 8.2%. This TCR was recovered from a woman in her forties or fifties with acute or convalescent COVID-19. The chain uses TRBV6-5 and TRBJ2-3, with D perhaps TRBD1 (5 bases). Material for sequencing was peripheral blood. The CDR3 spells CASSYSKGASTDTQYF. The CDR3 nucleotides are TGTGCCAGCAGTTACTCGAAAGGGGCCAGCACAGATACGCAGTATTTT.